The 5 T cell receptor beta chains presented below share a single source sample, sequenced in a study of somatic mutations in cytotoxic T cells in rheumatoid arthritis. Clones were sequenced by immunoSEQ multiplex PCR, and TCRdb holds only the in-frame ones, with some missing. This sample has fewer than 40,000 clones, with approximately 78% found just once. The source material was CD8+ T cells sorted from blood. The receptors shown here come from an adult with rheumatoid arthritis.

Only one count was recorded for this clone. CDR3 sequence reads: CASSLVPGQYYGYTF. The DNA of the CDR3 is TGTGCCAGCAGCTTAGTCCCGGGACAGTACTATGGCTACACCTTC. The J gene is TRBJ1-2, the V gene TRBV7-9; 7 nucleotides line up with TRBD1. The CDR3 is 15 amino acids. V shed 1 base, J shed 3 bases, and the junction held 5 bases outside the gene matches. Germline CDR1 SEHNR, CDR2 FQNEAQ (reference sequence).

This clone occurred a few times. The rearrangement links TRBV7-9 to TRBJ2-7; the match to TRBD1 covers 7 bases. The CDR3 contains 12 residues. CDR1 and CDR2 from the germline V gene are SEHNR and FQNEAQ (reference sequence). Trimming took 6 bases from V and 5 from J; bases not matched to a gene: 4. CDR3 coding DNA: TGTGCCAGCAGAGACCAGGGGGACGAGCAGTACTTC. Amino acids: CASRDQGDEQYF.

CDR3 nucleotides: TGTGCCAGCAGTTTTAAAAGGGGCTTCGGCTACACCTTC. As protein: CASSFKRGFGYTF. J is TRBJ1-2 and V is TRBV6-5; TRBD1 is a possible D gene (5 bases). The CDR3 runs 13 residues. CDR1 is MNHEY and CDR2 is SVGAGI in the germline V gene. Trimming took 4 bases from V and 8 from J, leaving 14 bases between them.

CDR3 loop: CASSLGSPLGYTF. CDR3 nucleotides: TGTGCCAGCAGCTTAGGTTCCCCCTTGGGCTACACCTTC. This sequence joins TRBV11-2 and TRBJ1-2; D remains ambiguous. V lost 1 base and J lost 8, with 11 bases in between. The length of the CDR3 is 13 residues. CDR1 and CDR2 from the germline V gene are SGHAT and FQNNGV.

The sample holds one count of this clone. The CDR3 region is CASSLVGRVRVTEAFF. The CDR3 bases are TGTGCCAGCAGCTTGGTGGGCAGGGTGCGAGTCACTGAAGCTTTCTTT. The rearrangement joins TRBV5-4 to TRBJ1-1; TRBD1 is a possible D gene (5 bases). V lost 0 bases and J 4 bases, leaving 16 bases between the germline ends. The CDR3 consists of 16 residues. CDR1 and CDR2 from the germline V gene are SGHNT and YYREEE (reference sequence).